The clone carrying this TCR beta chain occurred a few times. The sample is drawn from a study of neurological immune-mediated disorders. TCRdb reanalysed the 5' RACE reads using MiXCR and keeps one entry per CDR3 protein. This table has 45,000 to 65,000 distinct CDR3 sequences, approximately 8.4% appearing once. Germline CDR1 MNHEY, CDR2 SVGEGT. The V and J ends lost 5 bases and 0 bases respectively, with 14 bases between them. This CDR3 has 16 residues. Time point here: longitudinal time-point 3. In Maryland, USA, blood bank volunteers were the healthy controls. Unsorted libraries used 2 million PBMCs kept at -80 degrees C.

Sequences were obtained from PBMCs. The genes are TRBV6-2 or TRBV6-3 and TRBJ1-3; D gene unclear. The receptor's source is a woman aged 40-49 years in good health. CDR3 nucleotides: TGTGCCAGCAGTAACCGCGGAGCGTTCTCTGGAAACACCATATATTTT. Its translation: CASSNRGAFSGNTIYF.